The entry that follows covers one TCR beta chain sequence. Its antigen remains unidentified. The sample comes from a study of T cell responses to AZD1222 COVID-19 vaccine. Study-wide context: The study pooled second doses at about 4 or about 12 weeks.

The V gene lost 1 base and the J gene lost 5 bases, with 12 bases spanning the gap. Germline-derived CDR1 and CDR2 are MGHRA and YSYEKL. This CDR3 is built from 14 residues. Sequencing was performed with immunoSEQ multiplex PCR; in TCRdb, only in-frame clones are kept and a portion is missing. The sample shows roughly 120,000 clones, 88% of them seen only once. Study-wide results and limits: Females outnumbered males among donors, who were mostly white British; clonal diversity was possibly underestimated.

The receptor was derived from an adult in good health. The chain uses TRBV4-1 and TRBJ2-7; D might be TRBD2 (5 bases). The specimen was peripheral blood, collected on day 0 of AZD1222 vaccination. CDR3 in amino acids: CASSQANTRNEQYF. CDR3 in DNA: TGCGCCAGCAGCCAAGCCAACACTAGGAACGAGCAGTACTTC.